The 28 T cell receptor beta chains below come from one sample, sequenced in a study of human T cells and chemical hapten exposure. TCRdb recomputed calls from the RACE reads with MiXCR, one row per CDR3 protein. The sample has about 80,000 distinct CDR3 sequences, 11% to 15% seen once; the top ten hold roughly 4.8%. As to time point: pre-sensitization, week 0. The treatment denotes: therapeutic diphenylcyclopropenone sensitization with weekly scalp DPC. Sequencing was performed on whole blood, taken in connection with sensitization to the hapten diphenylcyclopropenone (DPC). These receptors all stem from a woman aged 45 to 65 with alopecia areata. Some clones in this sample may be carry-over from other donors' samples.

The J gene is TRBJ1-1, the V gene TRBV28; no firm D call. Trimming stripped 6 bases from V and 2 bases from J, with 13 bases between. The CDR3 has 14 amino acids. CDR1 is MDHEN and CDR2 is SYDVKM in the germline V gene. The chain's CDR3 is CASSARRINTEAFF. CDR3 nucleotides: TGTGCCAGCAGCGCGCGACGGATAAACACTGAAGCTTTCTTT.

This clonotype was picked up many times. The chain uses TRBV4-3 and TRBJ1-5, with D possibly being TRBD1 (5 bases). V was trimmed by 3 bases and J by 4 bases, leaving 13 bases between them. This CDR3 comprises 15 residues. Germline assignment: CDR1 LGHNA and CDR2 YSLEER. The DNA for the CDR3 is TGCGCCAGCAGCCAGGACATTTTTTTTAATCAGCCCCAGCATTTT. Amino acids: CASSQDIFFNQPQHF.

The rearrangement links TRBV21-1 to TRBJ1-6. TRBV21-1 is shown as a pseudogene. The CDR3 extends over 17 amino acids. The CDR3: CASSKELWEGLGSPLHF. CDR3 DNA sequence: TGTGCCAGCAGCAAAGAATTATGGGAGGGCTTAGGATCACCCCTCCACTTT.

The chain combines TRBV5-1 with TRBJ2-5; the D is unclear. This CDR3 has 11 residues. With 4 bases removed from V and 2 bases from J, the gap between germline ends came to 3 bases. In germline, CDR1 is SGHRS, CDR2 YFSETQ. CDR3 nucleotides: TGCGCCAGCAGCAAACAAGAGACCCAGTACTTC. Translation: CASSKQETQYF.

The count of this clonotype is one. V gene TRBV30 combines with J gene TRBJ1-4; 7 bases are shared with TRBD1. The CDR3 totals 15 residues. V lost 3 bases to trimming and J lost 5 bases; unmatched junction nucleotides: 9. From germline, CDR1 is GTSNPN and CDR2 SVGIG (reference sequence). The CDR3 region is CAWRDTTGRNEKLFF. The CDR3 coding sequence is TGTGCCTGGAGGGATACGACAGGGAGGAATGAAAAACTGTTTTTT.

The chain carries TRBV3-1 and TRBJ2-6; unclear D gene. CDR3 size: 17 residues. Trimming shortened V by 0 bases and J by 0 bases, and 9 bases separated the two germline ends. Germline lookup yields CDR1 LGHDT and CDR2 YNNKEL (reference sequence). The CDR3 loop is CASSQDFAASGANVLTF. The CDR3, as DNA: TGTGCCAGCAGCCAAGATTTCGCGGCCTCTGGGGCCAACGTCCTGACTTTC.

The V and J genes are TRBV7-8 and TRBJ2-3, with TRBD2 identical over 12 bases. This CDR3 region has 16 residues. Germline V gene lookup returns CDR1 SGHVS and CDR2 FQNEAQ. V shed 5 bases and J 0 bases; nucleotides not matched to a gene: 3. CDR3 bases: TGTGCCAGCAGCAGAGGACTAGCGGGAAGCACAGATACGCAGTATTTT. Translated, it gives CASSRGLAGSTDTQYF.

This clonotype was detected a few times. DNA for the CDR3: TGTGCCAGCAGCCAAGAGGGAGACAGGGGGCGTACACCCCTCCACTTT. This encodes CASSQEGDRGRTPLHF. The chain links TRBV3-1 to TRBJ1-6; 10 bases map to TRBD1. Trimming removed 0 bases from V and 11 bases from J; junction bases left unmatched: 7. Germline-derived CDR1 and CDR2 are LGHDT and YNNKEL (reference sequence). This CDR3 is 16 amino acids long. The variable domain in full, with the rest retrieved from reference TRBV3-1 and TRBJ1-6, is DTAVSQTPKYLVTQMGNDKSIKCEQNLGHDTMYWYKQDSKKFLKIMFSYNNKELIINETVPNRFSPKSPDKAHLNLHINSLELGDSAVYFCASSQEGDRGRTPLHFGNGTRLTVT.

This clonotype was counted between two and nine times. The chain carries TRBV6-2 or TRBV6-3 and TRBJ2-7, with D possibly TRBD2 on 6 matching bases. V shed 11 bases and J shed 2 bases, with 16 bases lying between them. Germline loops: CDR1 MNHEY, CDR2 SVGEGT. CDR3 size: 13 residues. The CDR3: CASAGTPTYEQYF. CDR3 DNA sequence: TGTGCCTCCGCCGGGACTCCCACCTACGAGCAGTACTTC.

The table lists this clonotype with a count of one. A much larger clone differs from this one at a single base, so this may be a read error. The gene calls are TRBV11-2 and TRBJ2-1, with D perhaps TRBD1 (5 bases). Per the germline V gene, CDR1 is SGHAT and CDR2 is FQNNGV. There are 14 residues in the CDR3. Trimming stripped 8 bases from V and 2 bases from J, with 13 bases between. The CDR3 loop reads CASSYRKPYNEQFF. The CDR3 nucleotides read TGTGCCAGCTCGTACAGGAAGCCCTACAATGAGCAGTTCTTC.

This clonotype was seen many times. The chain combines TRBV18 with TRBJ2-4; D is perhaps TRBD2 (6 bases). V dropped 0 bases and J dropped 3 bases, with 18 bases sitting between them. Germline lookup yields CDR1 KGHSH and CDR2 LQKENI. This CDR3 is built from 18 residues. CDR3 coding DNA: TGTGCCAGCTCACCACCGGGGGGTTCAAGGGGCGGCAAAAACATTCAGTACTTC. It is translated as CASSPPGGSRGGKNIQYF.

The chain uses TRBV18 and TRBJ1-5; 7 bases map to TRBD1. This CDR3 contains 13 residues. CDR1 is KGHSH and CDR2 is LQKENI in the germline V gene. V shed 6 bases and J 7 bases; nucleotides not matched to a gene: 6. The CDR3 sequence is CASSQDRVQPQHF. CDR3 DNA: TGTGCCAGCTCGCAAGACAGGGTCCAGCCCCAGCATTTT.

The chain carries TRBV21-1 and TRBJ2-5. TRBV21-1 is a documented pseudogene. The CDR3 contains 10 residues. The CDR3 DNA is TGTGCCAGCATCCTTTCGGCCCAGTACTTC. Amino acids: CASILSAQYF.

This clonotype was counted only a few times. The chain joins TRBV6-1 to TRBJ2-1, with 8 nucleotides matching TRBD1. V shed 6 bases, J shed 3 bases, and the junction held 7 bases outside the gene matches. The CDR3 consists of 15 residues. CDR1 MNHNS and CDR2 SASEGT come from the germline V gene. The CDR3 here is CASRPDRGSYNEQFF. The DNA for the CDR3 is TGTGCCAGCAGGCCTGACAGGGGAAGCTACAATGAGCAGTTCTTC.

This clonotype occurred a few times. The V gene is TRBV5-1, the J gene TRBJ1-1; D not resolved. The germline CDR1 and CDR2 sequences are SGHRS and YFSETQ. Trimming took 2 bases from V and 2 from J, leaving 7 bases between them. This CDR3 contains 13 residues. CDR3 loop: CASSLLANTEAFF. CDR3 nucleotides: TGCGCCAGCAGCTTATTAGCCAACACTGAAGCTTTCTTT.

V gene TRBV10-3 combines with J gene TRBJ2-1, with 8 bases matching TRBD2. V dropped 4 bases and J dropped 5; count of bases not matched to a gene: 4. The CDR3 sequence is 14 residues long. The germline CDR1 and CDR2 sequences are ENHRY and SYGVKD. CDR3 region: CAISGTSGDNEQFF. In DNA form, the CDR3 reads TGTGCCATCAGTGGAACTAGCGGAGACAATGAGCAGTTCTTC.

In this sample, this clonotype turned up a few times. The chain has TRBV27 and TRBJ2-1; the D gene is possibly TRBD2 (6 bases). The length of the CDR3 is 13 residues. CDR1 MNHEY and CDR2 SMNVEV come from the germline V gene (reference sequence). Trimming took off 0 bases at V and 14 bases at J, with 14 bases between the two ends. CDR3 residues: CASSLSILAVEFF. In nucleotides, the CDR3 is TGTGCCAGCAGTTTATCGATTTTAGCGGTGGAGTTCTTC.

This clonotype was recorded a few times. This chain connects TRBV2 to TRBJ1-5; D gene ambiguous. The CDR3 is 14 amino acids. Germline-derived CDR1 and CDR2 are SNHLY and FYNNEI. V was trimmed by 8 bases and J by 2 bases, leaving 13 bases between them. The CDR3 is CASGRREGNQPQHF. CDR3 nucleotide sequence: TGTGCCAGCGGTAGGAGAGAGGGCAATCAGCCCCAGCATTTT.

With respect to this clonotype: A single base separates this from a much larger clone, so it may be a read error. V and J are TRBV7-6 and TRBJ2-5; no clear D. From germline, CDR1 is SGHVS and CDR2 FNYEAQ. The CDR3 is 13 residues long. V was clipped by 4 bases and J by 2 bases, with 8 bases between them. The CDR3, as DNA: TGTGCCAGCAGCTATGGGGAACAAGAGACCCAGTACTTC. It encodes CASSYGEQETQYF.

This clonotype appeared a few times. The rearrangement links TRBV3-1 to TRBJ2-7, with 7 bases fitting TRBD2. V shed 5 bases and J 6 bases; nucleotides not matched to a gene: 4. Germline V gene data show CDR1 as LGHDT and CDR2 as YNNKEL (reference sequence). The CDR3 is made up of 12 amino acids. CDR3 residues: CASSSSGGEQYF. CDR3 DNA: TGTGCCAGCAGCAGCTCGGGGGGCGAGCAGTACTTC.

This chain links TRBV29-1 with TRBJ2-2; TRBD2 is a possible D gene (5 bases). Per the germline V gene, CDR1 is SQVTM and CDR2 is ANQGSEA. Trimming stripped 3 bases from V and 4 bases from J, with 12 bases between. There are 14 residues in the CDR3. The CDR3 reads CSVESGTTTGELFF. The CDR3 DNA sequence: TGCAGCGTTGAGAGCGGAACGACCACCGGGGAGCTGTTTTTT.

This clonotype was detected a few times. The chain recombines TRBV29-1 with TRBJ1-2; weak D call: TRBD1 (5 bases). With 4 bases removed from V and 1 base from J, the gap between germline ends came to 13 bases. The CDR3 loop spans 14 amino acids. From germline, CDR1 is SQVTM and CDR2 ANQGSEA. The CDR3 loop is CSVGGTALNYGYTF. In DNA, the CDR3 is TGCAGCGTTGGAGGGACCGCGCTTAACTATGGCTACACCTTC.

This clonotype was recorded a few times. The chain joins TRBV28 to TRBJ1-1; 9 nucleotides agree with TRBD1. CDR1 MDHEN and CDR2 SYDVKM come from the germline V gene. This CDR3 has 17 residues. V gave up 4 bases and J gave up 4 bases; unmatched junction bases: 13. The CDR3 nucleotides are TGTGCCAGCAGTTCCGCGGGTGTGACAGGGGGTTTCACTGAAGCTTTCTTT. This gives the protein CASSSAGVTGGFTEAFF.

This chain uses TRBV29-1 with TRBJ2-1; D might be TRBD1 or TRBD2, each matching 5 bases. CDR1 SQVTM and CDR2 ANQGSEA come from the germline V gene. Trimming took 8 bases from V and 4 from J, leaving 12 bases between them. This CDR3 region has 12 residues. Here the CDR3 reads CSLAWGYNEQFF. The DNA for the CDR3 is TGCAGCCTCGCCTGGGGGTACAATGAGCAGTTCTTC.

In its sample, this clonotype was seen a few times. The CDR3, as DNA: TGTGCCAGCAGTGACCTACCGGGACAGAGGACCACTGAAGCTTTCTTT. Its translation is CASSDLPGQRTTEAFF. The genes are TRBV6-1 and TRBJ1-1; 7 bases agree with TRBD1. The V gene end was trimmed by 3 bases and the J gene end by 4 bases; junction bases not matched to a gene: 11. The CDR3 extends over 16 amino acids. Germline V gene sequence: CDR1 MNHNS, CDR2 SASEGT.

This clonotype was recorded a few times. The chain has TRBV2 and TRBJ2-2, with 7 bases that match TRBD1. This CDR3 is built from 15 residues. CDR1 SNHLY and CDR2 FYNNEI come from the germline V gene. V was pared by 2 bases and J by 6 bases, with 6 bases of the junction left unmatched. The CDR3 sequence: CASSESSTGPGELFF. For the CDR3, the DNA is TGTGCCAGCAGTGAATCATCGACAGGGCCCGGGGAGCTGTTTTTT.

The V and J genes are TRBV20-1 and TRBJ2-2; possibly TRBD1 for D (5 bases). The CDR3 runs to 14 residues. Between the trimmed V and J ends, which lost 6 bases and 4 bases, there was a span of 15 bases. Germline V gives CDR1 DFQATT, CDR2 SNEGSKA (reference sequence). The CDR3 DNA sequence: TGCAGTGCCCCCCTCCAGCAGGGCACCGGGGAGCTGTTTTTT. It yields the protein CSAPLQQGTGELFF.

The table lists this clonotype with many counts. The chain combines TRBV12-3 or TRBV12-4 with TRBJ2-7; D remains unclear. The CDR3 loop spans 14 amino acids. V was cut by 6 bases and J by 0 bases, with 12 bases left in between. CDR3 region: CASSPRRSSYEQYF. In DNA, the CDR3 is TGTGCCAGCAGCCCCCGGCGAAGCTCCTACGAGCAGTACTTC.